These 18 T cell receptor beta chains share one sample of origin, sequenced in a study of blood T cell repertoires in COVID-19. Generated by immunoSEQ multiplex PCR, the TCRdb table keeps only in-frame clones and is missing some. This repertoire shows about 120,000 clones, around four fifths found once; its top ten account for 16%. Sequencing was done on a sample of peripheral blood. The receptors stem from a woman aged 55-69 years with acute or convalescent COVID-19.

The chain has TRBV29-1 and TRBJ1-1; 7 nucleotides line up with TRBD1. The CDR3 contains 13 residues. Trimming at V came to 5 bases and at J to 1 base, leaving 4 bases not matched to a gene. The germline CDR1 and CDR2 sequences are SQVTM and ANQGSEA. CDR3 in DNA: TGCAGCGTTTCCAGGGGGGAGAACACTGAAGCTTTCTTT. Translation gives CSVSRGENTEAFF.

A few counts support this clone. V gene TRBV4-2 combines with J gene TRBJ1-1, with 9 bases identical to TRBD1. Trimming at V came to 3 bases and at J to 6 bases, leaving 8 bases not matched to a gene. Germline CDR1 LGHNA, CDR2 YNFKEQ. This CDR3 has 15 amino acids. CDR3 in amino acids: CASSHLDRGSAEAFF. In DNA, the CDR3 is TGTGCCAGCAGCCATTTAGACAGGGGGTCTGCTGAAGCTTTCTTT.

A word on this clone: Mismatch with germline at one junction end may stem from a read error. The rearrangement joins TRBV6-2 or TRBV6-3 to TRBJ1-6; TRBD1 might be the D (6 bases). The CDR3 totals 13 residues. CDR1 and CDR2 (germline): MNHEY, SVGEGT. DNA of the CDR3: TGTGCCACCAGTTGGGACACCTATTCACCCCTCCACTTT. Translation gives CATSWDTYSPLHF.

The chain is built from TRBV4-2 and TRBJ2-1, with D possibly TRBD2 on 5 matching bases. The length of the CDR3 is 15 residues. The germline CDR1 and CDR2 sequences are LGHNA and YNFKEQ. Trimming pared 5 bases from V and 7 bases from J, leaving 18 bases between. The CDR3 spells CASSASSGGWNEQFF. CDR3 bases: TGTGCCAGCAGCGCATCCAGCGGTGGATGGAATGAGCAGTTCTTC.

This chain connects TRBV7-9 to TRBJ1-2; a weak D match, TRBD1 (5 bases). CDR1 is SEHNR and CDR2 is FQNEAQ in the germline V gene (reference sequence). The CDR3 totals 13 residues. Deletions cut 1 base from V and 6 bases from J, with 9 bases between. CDR3 nucleotides: TGTGCCAGCAGCTTAGGGGAAGGGGATGGCTACACCTTC. It translates to CASSLGEGDGYTF.

The CDR3 DNA follows: TGTGCCATCAGTGAGTCGGGGGACAGGGCGGATGGCTACACCTTC. It yields the protein CAISESGDRADGYTF. The chain joins TRBV10-3 to TRBJ1-2; the match to TRBD1 covers 9 bases. The V gene end was trimmed by 0 bases and the J gene end by 6 bases; junction bases not matched to a gene: 5. Germline CDR1 reads ENHRY; CDR2 reads SYGVKD. This CDR3 contains 15 residues.

The V gene is TRBV6-2 or TRBV6-3, the J gene TRBJ1-1; 7 bases match TRBD1. CDR1 MNHEY and CDR2 SVGEGT come from the germline V gene. This CDR3 is built from 15 residues. Trimming cost V 5 bases and J 3 bases; bases outside gene matches: 9. The CDR3 DNA is TGTGCCAGCAGTCCCAGAGGGGGCCCGGACACTGAAGCTTTCTTT. Protein: CASSPRGGPDTEAFF.

This chain links TRBV9 with TRBJ2-6, with a possible D match to TRBD2 (6 bases). CDR3 length: 17 amino acids. From germline, CDR1 is SGDLS and CDR2 YYNGEE. V was pared by 3 bases and J by 1 base, with 14 bases between. CDR3 residues: CASSDVEGGSGANVLTF. The CDR3 DNA follows: TGTGCCAGCAGCGACGTGGAGGGCGGGTCTGGGGCCAACGTCCTGACTTTC.

The V gene is TRBV30, the J gene TRBJ1-3; D gene unclear. Germline assignment: CDR1 GTSNPN and CDR2 SVGIG (reference sequence). Deletions cut 1 base from V and 0 bases from J, with 4 bases between. The CDR3 consists of 13 residues. CDR3 amino acids: CAWSGYSGNTIYF. DNA for the CDR3: TGTGCCTGGAGTGGTTACTCTGGAAACACCATATATTTT.

The chain carries TRBV19 and TRBJ2-2; 8 bases map to TRBD1. Germline V gives CDR1 LNHDA, CDR2 SQIVND (reference sequence). The CDR3 consists of 14 residues. J was trimmed by 7 bases and V by 11 bases; bases with no gene match: 12. CDR3 loop: CASTRTGSFGELFF. The CDR3 nucleotides are TGTGCCTCCACTCGGACAGGGAGTTTCGGGGAGCTGTTTTTT.

J is TRBJ2-3 and V is TRBV4-3, with TRBD2 matching 8 bases. CDR3 length: 14 amino acids. CDR1 and CDR2 (germline): LGHNA, YSLEER. Unmatched junction bases numbered 2, after V lost 0 bases and J lost 6 bases. In nucleotides, the CDR3 is TGCGCCAGCAGCCAAGATCGCGGGGGGGATACGCAGTATTTT. Protein sequence: CASSQDRGGDTQYF.

The rearrangement links TRBV4-1 to TRBJ1-5, with TRBD1 as a possible D gene (6 bases). This CDR3 comprises 17 residues. Between the trimmed V and J ends, which lost 2 bases and 0 bases, there was a span of 14 bases. Germline-derived CDR1 and CDR2 are MGHRA and YSYEKL. DNA for the CDR3: TGCGCCAGCAGCCAAACCTACAGGGTTTATAGCAATCAGCCCCAGCATTTT. It specifies CASSQTYRVYSNQPQHF.

This chain links TRBV4-3 with TRBJ2-2; 7 nucleotides match TRBD2. Germline values: CDR1 LGHNA, CDR2 YSLEER. V shed 0 bases and J 1 base; nucleotides not matched to a gene: 2. The CDR3 runs 16 residues. The CDR3 is CASSQDPGGNTGELFF. The CDR3 bases are TGCGCCAGCAGCCAAGATCCGGGAGGGAACACCGGGGAGCTGTTTTTT.

The chain employs TRBV7-2 and TRBJ2-1, with a weak D call TRBD1 (5 bases). V lost 0 bases, J lost 12 bases, and 15 bases lay in between. CDR1 is SGHTA and CDR2 is FQGNSA in the germline V gene. The CDR3 runs to 14 residues. This CDR3 is CASSLAGRAKGQFF. The DNA for the CDR3 is TGTGCCAGCAGCTTAGCGGGCAGGGCAAAGGGGCAGTTCTTC.

The rearrangement links TRBV12-3 or TRBV12-4 to TRBJ1-1, with a possible D match to TRBD1 (6 bases). Trimming shortened V by 3 bases and J by 5 bases, and 10 bases separated the two germline ends. The CDR3 has 13 amino acids. CDR3 region: CASSFGTGTEAFF. The CDR3 region has the DNA TGTGCCAGCAGTTTTGGTACAGGGACTGAAGCTTTCTTT.

V is TRBV4-3 and J is TRBJ1-2; TRBD1 aligns across 9 bases. V shed 3 bases, J shed 5 bases, and the junction held 10 bases outside the gene matches. The germline V gene encodes CDR1 LGHNA and CDR2 YSLEER. This CDR3 region has 16 residues. CDR3: CASSQGGQGSLYGYTF. CDR3 coding DNA: TGCGCCAGCAGCCAGGGTGGACAGGGGAGCTTATATGGCTACACCTTC.

This rearrangement joins TRBV28 to TRBJ1-5, with 8 nucleotides matching TRBD1. CDR1 is MDHEN, CDR2 SYDVKM, per germline. Unmatched junction bases numbered 7, after V lost 7 bases and J lost 2 bases. The CDR3 has 15 residues. CDR3 protein: CASKWDRYGNQPQHF. The CDR3 nucleotides are TGTGCCAGCAAATGGGACAGGTACGGCAATCAGCCCCAGCATTTT.

The rearrangement uses TRBV7-2 and TRBJ1-4; 7 bases fit TRBD1. CDR1 and CDR2 (germline): SGHTA, FQGNSA. V gave up 6 bases and J gave up 7 bases; unmatched junction bases: 5. CDR3 size: 13 residues. The CDR3 bases are TGTGCCAGCAGTAGGGACAGCGGTGAAAAACTGTTTTTT. Protein product: CASSRDSGEKLFF.